This passage covers 14 T cell receptor beta chains from one sample sequenced in a study of CD8+ T cells in alopecia areata. Reverse transcribed after extraction, RNA yielded cDNA as the sequencing template. TCRdb's copy holds only in-frame clones and misses some; the assay was immunoSEQ multiplex PCR. This table holds about 180,000 clones, approximately 70% found once. The sample in question was CD8+ T cells sorted from blood, obtained at week 0. These receptors were obtained from a human donor with alopecia areata.

The V call is TRBV2, the J call TRBJ2-3, with D unresolved. The CDR3 length is 11 residues. The V end lost 11 bases, the J end lost 1 base, and 7 bases lay between the germline ends. Germline V CDR1 and CDR2: SNHLY, FYNNEI. The CDR3 coding sequence is TGTGCCTGCCCAGGCACAGATACGCAGTATTTT. Translated, it gives CACPGTDTQYF.

The gene calls are TRBV6-1 and TRBJ2-3; possibly TRBD2 for D (5 bases). Germline loops: CDR1 MNHNS, CDR2 SASEGT. This CDR3 comprises 10 residues. Trimming pared 7 bases from V and 7 bases from J, leaving 6 bases between. The CDR3 is CASIGNTQYF. The CDR3 DNA sequence: TGTGCCAGCATCGGGAATACGCAGTATTTT.

This chain uses TRBV4-2 with TRBJ1-2, with unresolved D. Trimming pared 0 bases from V and 8 bases from J, leaving 19 bases between. The CDR3 runs 16 residues. Germline V gives CDR1 LGHNA, CDR2 YNFKEQ. The CDR3, as DNA: TGTGCCAGCAGCCAAGATTCGGGATCGCGGGTTCCAGGCTACACCTTC. This gives the protein CASSQDSGSRVPGYTF.

This clone has just a few counts. J is TRBJ2-5 and V is TRBV10-3; possible D gene TRBD2, 6 bases. CDR3 length: 14 amino acids. Germline CDR1 and CDR2: ENHRY and SYGVKD. V was pared by 5 bases and J by 5 bases, with 15 bases between. CDR3 residues: CAISPGGGRETQYF. CDR3 DNA sequence: TGTGCCATCAGTCCTGGGGGAGGCCGGGAGACCCAGTACTTC.

The chain has TRBV2 and TRBJ2-7, with 8 bases identical to TRBD2. CDR3 length: 13 residues. Germline V gene lookup returns CDR1 SNHLY and CDR2 FYNNEI. The trim removed 3 bases at V and 4 bases at J, leaving 2 bases unmatched. The CDR3 here is CASSEGLGYEQYF. The DNA for the CDR3 is TGTGCCAGCAGTGAGGGACTAGGGTACGAGCAGTACTTC.

Regarding this clone: A read error may account for a junction end that differs from germline. This rearrangement joins TRBV13 to TRBJ2-4, with D perhaps given as TRBD1 or TRBD2 (6 bases each). This CDR3 spans 14 amino acids. Germline CDR1 PRHDT, CDR2 FYEKMQ (reference sequence). CDR3 residues: CASSVGGTKNIQYF. CDR3 in DNA: TGTGCCAGCAGCGTAGGGGGGACCAAAAACATTCAGTACTTC.

In this sample, this clone turned up a few times. The chain has TRBV6-1 and TRBJ2-3, with D possibly being TRBD2 (7 bases). Germline CDR1 is MNHNS and CDR2 is SASEGT. The CDR3 loop spans 16 amino acids. Trimming removed 2 bases at V and 6 bases at J, with 18 bases between. The CDR3 DNA is TGTGCCAGCAGTGAACGGGCGGGGGCTCCGGGGGATACGCAGTATTTT. It specifies CASSERAGAPGDTQYF.

The rearrangement links TRBV2 to TRBJ2-7; TRBD2 is a possible D gene (6 bases). V was trimmed by 10 bases and J by 3 bases, leaving 16 bases between them. The CDR3 has 13 residues. Germline V gene data show CDR1 as SNHLY and CDR2 as FYNNEI. The CDR3 bases are TGTGCCACCGACCCGGGAGAGAACTACGAGCAGTACTTC. It translates to CATDPGENYEQYF.

The J gene is TRBJ2-7, the V gene TRBV7-9; 7 bases agree with TRBD2. This CDR3 has 19 residues. Trimming took 2 bases from V and 2 from J; bases not matched to a gene: 18. Looked up from germline, CDR1 is SEHNR and CDR2 is FQNEAQ (reference sequence). CDR3 region: CASSLWDPFGRTATYEQYF. The CDR3 region has the DNA TGTGCCAGCAGCTTATGGGACCCGTTCGGGAGGACCGCTACCTACGAGCAGTACTTC.

The chain employs TRBV29-1 and TRBJ1-1, with D tentatively TRBD1 (6 bases). Germline CDR1 SQVTM, CDR2 ANQGSEA. V lost 6 bases, J lost 8 bases, and 22 bases lay in between. CDR3 length equals 14 residues. The CDR3 nucleotides read TGCAGCGTGGGAACAGGGACTAGCTGGTTGGAAGCTTTCTTT. Encoded protein: CSVGTGTSWLEAFF.

The chain recombines TRBV29-1 with TRBJ2-5; D ambiguous. The CDR3 spans 8 residues. V was shortened by 3 bases and J by 7 bases, with 0 bases between the two germline ends. From germline, CDR1 is SQVTM and CDR2 ANQGSEA. In DNA, the CDR3 is TGCAGCGTTGAGACCCAGTACTTC. Protein product: CSVETQYF.

This clone was seen a handful of times. The CDR3 is CASSYRGHNQPQHF. The CDR3 DNA reads TGTGCCAGCAGCTACCGGGGCCATAATCAGCCCCAGCATTTT. The chain combines TRBV6-6 with TRBJ1-5; weak D call: TRBD1 (5 bases). Between the trimmed V and J ends, which lost 6 bases and 4 bases, there was a span of 13 bases. CDR3 length equals 14 residues. Per the germline V gene, CDR1 is MNHNY and CDR2 is SVGAGI (reference sequence).

In this sample, this clone turned up a few times. The chain carries TRBV30 and TRBJ2-7, with D unclear. The germline V gene encodes CDR1 GTSNPN and CDR2 SVGIG (reference sequence). This CDR3 contains 14 residues. Trimming left V 1 base short and J 6 bases short, with 16 bases between. CDR3: CAWSGGETPGEQYF. The DNA of the CDR3 is TGTGCCTGGAGTGGAGGAGAGACACCCGGCGAGCAGTACTTC.

The V and J genes are TRBV5-6 and TRBJ2-1, with 8 bases aligning to TRBD2. J lost 8 bases, V lost 4 bases, and 8 bases had no gene match. This CDR3 has 14 residues. Germline lookup yields CDR1 SGHDT and CDR2 YYEEEE. The CDR3, as DNA: TGTGCCAGCAGCCTGGGACTAGGGGTCGATGAGCAGTTCTTC. Its translation is CASSLGLGVDEQFF.